This T cell receptor beta chain came from a study of radiotherapy plus CTLA-4 blockade in lung cancer. Using immunoSEQ multiplex PCR, the repertoire was profiled, and TCRdb retains in-frame clones only, with some absent. Of some 90,000 clones in the sample, 86% were seen once. CDR1 and CDR2 from the germline V gene are MNHEY and SMNVEV (reference sequence). Deletions cut 0 bases from V and 2 bases from J, with 7 bases between. This CDR3 region has 14 residues. The chain carries TRBV27 and TRBJ2-5; D is unclear. The TCR was taken from a human donor with non-small cell lung cancer who had a partial response to radiotherapy plus ipilimumab. Here the sequenced sample was peripheral blood, taken from a patient treated with radiotherapy plus ipilimumab. The CDR3 bases are TGTGCCAGCAGTTTATCTGACACGCAAGAGACCCAGTACTTC. Translation: CASSLSDTQETQYF.